The rows below give T cell receptor beta chains drawn from one sample of a study of T cell repertoires in cytomegalovirus infection. These receptors' targets are unknown. TCRdb processed the reads anew with MiXCR; each CDR3 protein has one entry. The data contain about 110,000 distinct CDR3 sequences, under 35% of them singletons. The sample was CD8+ T cells from cultured PBMCs, taken from culture after CMV antigen stimulation. The receptors originated from a human donor in good health (CMV status not recorded). Some clones in this sample may be carry-over from other donors' samples. Both conserved end residues are part of each CDR3. D genes are given only for firm matches. Size is omitted from some rows. Given values are once, few, many or a class for expanded clones.

TRBJ2-4 | NA | TRBV11-1 | NA | TGTGCCAGCAGCCCTCTCAGGGGAAGCGTGGCGGACATTCAGTACTTC | CASSPLRGSVADIQYF
TRBJ2-5 | NA | TRBV7-6 | NA | TGTGCCAGCAGCTTACGGGAAGAGACCCAGTACTTC | CASSLREETQYF
TRBJ1-1 | NA | TRBV6-1 | NA | TGTGCCAGCAGGGGGGGGGGACCTGAAGCTTTCTTT | CASRGGGPEAFF
TRBJ2-1 | NA | TRBV6-5 | few | TGTGCCAGCAGTTACCGGGCAGCCGATGAGCAGTTCTTC | CASSYRAADEQFF
TRBJ1-6 | NA | TRBV28 | many | TGTGCCAGCACCCTGGGGGTAAGATCACCCCTCCACTTT | CASTLGVRSPLHF
TRBJ2-5 | TRBD1 | TRBV4-3 | many | TGCGCCAGCAGCCAGGGGACAGGGGGCGTACAAGAGACCCAGTACTTC | CASSQGTGGVQETQYF
TRBJ1-5 | NA | TRBV3-1 | NA | TGTGCCAGCAGCCAATTCCCCACGGAGAATCAGCCCCAGCATTTT | CASSQFPTENQPQHF
TRBJ2-7 | TRBD1 | TRBV6-5 | few | TGTGCCAGCAGTTACTCAGGGGGCCCCTACGAGCAGTACTTC | CASSYSGGPYEQYF
TRBJ1-3 | TRBD1 | TRBV6-6 | few | TGTGCCAGCAGTAAACCGGGACAGGGAAACACCATATATTTT | CASSKPGQGNTIYF
TRBJ2-1 | NA | TRBV6-4 | few | TGTGCCAGCAGTGACTCGGGGGGCGACTACAATGAGCAGTTCTTC | CASSDSGGDYNEQFF
TRBJ2-1 | NA | TRBV11-3 | few | TGTGCCAGCAGCTTATCGACGAATGAGCAGTTCTTC | CASSLSTNEQFF
TRBJ2-1 | NA | TRBV7-9 | NA | TGTGCCAGCAGCTCGGGGTTTCAGGAGTTCTTC | CASSSGFQEFF
TRBJ2-1 | NA | TRBV5-1 | medium-sized | TGCGCCAGCAGCTTCAATCCAGGCACCTACAATGAGCAGTTCTTC | CASSFNPGTYNEQFF
TRBJ1-1 | TRBD1 | TRBV6-5 | NA | TGTGCCAGCAGTTCAACAGGGGCTGGGAACACTGAAGCTTTCTTT | CASSSTGAGNTEAFF
TRBJ1-1 | TRBD1 | TRBV27 | few | TGTGCCAGCAGTGTGGACAGGGGCACTGAAGCTTTCTTT | CASSVDRGTEAFF
TRBJ1-2 | TRBD1 | TRBV7-9 | many | TGTGCCAGCAGCCTGGCCGGGACAGGAGTCAACTATGGCTACACCTTC | CASSLAGTGVNYGYTF
TRBJ1-5 | NA | TRBV2 | NA | TGTGCCAGCACGGATAGTATGCAGCCTAATAGCAATCAGCCCCAGCATTTT | CASTDSMQPNSNQPQHF
TRBJ1-6 | NA | TRBV28 | NA | TGTGCCAGCAGTTTAGGGATCTATAATTCACCCCTCCACTTT | CASSLGIYNSPLHF
TRBJ2-3 | NA | TRBV7-9 | NA | TGTGCCAGCAGCTTTGTCCTCCCAGATACGCAGTATTTT | CASSFVLPDTQYF
TRBJ2-5 | TRBD2 | TRBV7-3 | NA | TGTGCCAGCAGCTTAGGCCTAGCGGGGGCCACCCTCCAAGAGACCCAGTACTTC | CASSLGLAGATLQETQYF
TRBJ2-2 | NA | TRBV7-4 | NA | TGTGCCAGCAGCCCGCAGGAGCTGTTTTTT | CASSPQELFF
TRBJ2-1 | TRBD2 | TRBV6-1 | NA | TGTGCCAGCAGTGAAGCGTGGCGGGGGACTCACAATGAGCAGTTCTTC | CASSEAWRGTHNEQFF
TRBJ2-3 | NA | TRBV5-4 | few | TGTGCCAGCAGCTTGCCTAGGTCAGATACGCAGTATTTT | CASSLPRSDTQYF
TRBJ2-5 | NA | TRBV7-4 | NA | TGTGCCAGCACTATATTAGGGGGGCAAGAGACCCAGTACTTC | CASTILGGQETQYF
TRBJ1-1 | NA | TRBV27 | few | TGTGCCAGCAGTTTGGTCAGGGAATACACTGAAGCTTTCTTT | CASSLVREYTEAFF
TRBJ2-1 | TRBD1 | TRBV7-2 | many | TGTGCCAGCAGCACCCGACAGGGCCCCTACAATGAGCAGTTCTTC | CASSTRQGPYNEQFF
TRBJ1-6 | TRBD1 | TRBV6-8 | few | TGTGCCAGCAGTTACTCGGCAGGGGGGAATTCACCCCTCCACTTT | CASSYSAGGNSPLHF
TRBJ1-5 | TRBD1 | TRBV7-6 | many | TGTGCCAGCAGCTTAACGACAGGGGGCAATCAGCCCCAGCATTTT | CASSLTTGGNQPQHF
TRBJ2-6 | NA | TRBV2 | many | TGTGCCAGCAGGTGGAGCGAGGGGGGGGCCAACGTCCTGACTTTC | CASRWSEGGANVLTF
TRBJ1-2 | NA | TRBV7-6 | NA | TGTGCCAGCAGCTTAGGTCGTCCAGCCAAGGAGGGCTACACCTTC | CASSLGRPAKEGYTF
TRBJ1-2 | TRBD1 | TRBV12-3/TRBV12-4 | few | TGTGCCAGCAGTTGGACAGGGATAGCTAACTATGGCTACACCTTC | CASSWTGIANYGYTF
TRBJ2-7 | NA | TRBV29-1 | NA | TGCAGCGTTCGGGCAGGGGGGGCCTACGAGCAGTACTTC | CSVRAGGAYEQYF
TRBJ2-1 | TRBD1 | TRBV12-3/TRBV12-4 | few | TGTGCCAGCAGCCCGACAGGGGGTTACAATGAGCAGTTCTTC | CASSPTGGYNEQFF
TRBJ2-1 | NA | TRBV4-3 | NA | TGCGCCAGCAGCCAAGAGGGGGGCCCTTACAATGAGCAGTTCTTC | CASSQEGGPYNEQFF
TRBJ2-7 | TRBD1 | TRBV7-2 | many | TGTGCCAGCAGCCCAGGGGGCCCCTCCTACGAGCAGTACTTC | CASSPGGPSYEQYF
TRBJ2-5 | NA | TRBV11-2 | few | TGTGCCAGCAGCTCAAACCCCGGCAGGGAAGAGACCCAGTACTTC | CASSSNPGREETQYF
TRBJ1-2 | TRBD1 | TRBV5-6 | few | TGTGCCAGCAGCTTGGAGGGGGCAGGGGCCTATGGCTACACCTTC | CASSLEGAGAYGYTF
TRBJ1-1 | NA | TRBV11-2 | many | TGTGCCAGCAGCTTATCAGGCCGGAACACTGAAGCTTTCTTT | CASSLSGRNTEAFF
TRBJ2-4 | TRBD2 | TRBV7-9 | NA | TGTGCCAGCAGCTCAAGCATTATAGCGGGGGGACAGAACATTCAGTACTTC | CASSSSIIAGGQNIQYF
TRBJ1-5 | NA | TRBV7-2 | many | TGTGCCAGCAGCTTAGGGTCAGCTAATCAGCCCCAGCATTTT | CASSLGSANQPQHF
TRBJ2-7 | NA | TRBV6-2/TRBV6-3 | few | TGTGCCAGCAGAGTCCGGGGTCAGGGGACCTACGAGCAGTACTTC | CASRVRGQGTYEQYF
TRBJ1-1 | NA | TRBV6-2/TRBV6-3 | NA | TGTGCCAGCAGTTATACGATGGAAGGAGAGCTCACTGAAGCTTTCTTT | CASSYTMEGELTEAFF
TRBJ2-7 | NA | TRBV28 | few | TGTGCCAGCAGTTTGAGAGTCCCCGACTTATTATACGAGCAGTACTTC | CASSLRVPDLLYEQYF
TRBJ1-1 | NA | TRBV5-1 | NA | TGCGCCAGCAGCTTGGCCTATGGGAACACTGAAGCTTTCTTT | CASSLAYGNTEAFF
TRBJ2-7 | NA | TRBV28 | NA | TGTGCCAGCAGTCTCAGCCCGGGGGCCTACGAGCAGTACTTC | CASSLSPGAYEQYF
TRBJ2-1 | TRBD2 | TRBV5-6 | many | TGTGCCAGCAGCTTGGCTGCTAGCGGTCGCAATGAGCAGTTCTTC | CASSLAASGRNEQFF
TRBJ2-1 | TRBD2 | TRBV6-1 | many | TGTGCCAGCAGTGTAGGGAGGGCAGCTTACAATGAGCAGTTCTTC | CASSVGRAAYNEQFF
TRBJ2-7 | NA | TRBV5-4 | once | TGTGCCAGCAGCTTGGATCAGGGAGAGTACGAGCAGTACTTC | CASSLDQGEYEQYF
TRBJ2-7 | NA | TRBV12-3/TRBV12-4 | few | TGTGCCAGCAGTCGGACTGGGGAGCAGTACTTC | CASSRTGEQYF
TRBJ2-6 | NA | TRBV5-1 | few | TGCGCCAGCACGTGGGCCAGGGATAACCCTGGGGCCAACGTCCTGACTTTC | CASTWARDNPGANVLTF
TRBJ2-7 | NA | TRBV4-3 | once | TGCGCCAGCAGCCAAGATAGATCCCCGGCCTACGAGCAGTACTTC | CASSQDRSPAYEQYF
TRBJ2-1 | NA | TRBV20-1 | once | TGCAGTGCTAGGTCGGGGACCGGAAACAATGAGCAGTTCTTC | CSARSGTGNNEQFF
TRBJ2-3 | NA | TRBV6-6 | few | TGTGCCAGCAGTTCTCAAGGGTTGACAGATACGCAGTATTTT | CASSSQGLTDTQYF
TRBJ2-3 | TRBD2 | TRBV12-3/TRBV12-4 | NA | TGTGCCAGCAGTTTTCAGGTAGCGGGGGCCCTAAAGACAGATACGCAGTATTTT | CASSFQVAGALKTDTQYF
TRBJ2-5 | TRBD2 | TRBV7-3 | few | TGTGCCAGCAGCCACAGCGCCCGGGGGGGAGCCAAAGAGACCCAGTACTTC | CASSHSARGGAKETQYF
TRBJ2-5 | NA | TRBV2 | NA | TGTGCCAGCAGAGTGACAGCGTACCAAGAGACCCAGTACTTC | CASRVTAYQETQYF
TRBJ2-1 | TRBD2 | TRBV20-1 | NA | TGCAGTGCCAGAGGAGACGGGGGGGCCTTAAATGAGCAGTTCTTC | CSARGDGGALNEQFF
TRBJ2-1 | TRBD1 | TRBV27 | NA | TGTGCCAGCAGTTACGGGACAGCCTACAATGAGCAGTTCTTC | CASSYGTAYNEQFF
TRBJ2-3 | TRBD2 | TRBV11-2 | NA | TGTGCCAGCAGCTTGCTGTATAGCGGGGGGGCAGATACGCAGTATTTT | CASSLLYSGGADTQYF